The next 30 T cell receptor beta chains were all read from a single sample in a study of shared clonotypes between healthy human individuals. The repertoire was sequenced with immunoSEQ multiplex PCR; TCRdb's copy has only in-frame clones and lacks some. The top ten clones hold 0.13% to 0.15% of a sample with roughly 2.5 million clones, more than 80% of them seen once. The specimen sequenced was naive CD4+ T cells sorted from blood. The subset denotes: CD45RA+ positively selected. These receptors all come from a man aged 18-30 years in good health.

About this clone itself: Other DNA sequences from this sample encode an identical CDR3 as well. The genes are TRBV18 and TRBJ1-2; possible D gene TRBD1, 5 bases. The germline V and J ends were trimmed by 4 bases and 3 bases, with 9 bases remaining between them. This CDR3 has 13 amino acids. Germline-derived CDR1 and CDR2 are KGHSH and LQKENI. The CDR3 protein is CASSLSRDYGYTF. The CDR3 coding sequence is TGTGCCAGCTCACTCTCCAGGGACTATGGCTACACCTTC. Together with reference TRBV18 and TRBJ1-2, the CDR3 gives the full variable domain: NAGVMQNPRHLVRRRGQEARLRCSPMKGHSHVYWYRQLPEEGLKFMVYLQKENIIDESGMPKERFSAEFPKEGPSILRIQQVVRGDSAAYFCASSLSRDYGYTFGSGTRLTVV.

About this clone: Other nucleotide sequences in the sample specify the same CDR3. The chain couples TRBV30 to TRBJ1-3; D possibly corresponds to TRBD1 (5 bases). The germline V gene has CDR1 GTSNPN and CDR2 SVGIG (reference sequence). This CDR3 comprises 13 residues. V shed 4 bases and J shed 0 bases, with 7 bases lying between them. CDR3 nucleotide sequence: TGTGCCTGGACGGGGGACTCTGGAAACACCATATATTTT. It translates to CAWTGDSGNTIYF.

CDR3 in DNA: TGTGCCAGCAGCAGTCCAACCGGGGAGACCCAGTACTTC. It codes for CASSSPTGETQYF. The V and J genes are TRBV9 and TRBJ2-5; D is uncertain. Trimming took 4 bases from V and 5 from J, leaving 12 bases between them. The CDR3 consists of 13 residues. The germline CDR1 and CDR2 sequences are SGDLS and YYNGEE.

The J gene is TRBJ1-2, the V gene TRBV5-4; no firm D call. This CDR3 is built from 14 residues. V lost 0 bases and J lost 8, with 14 bases in between. The germline gives CDR1 SGHNT, CDR2 YYREEE (reference sequence). CDR3 nucleotides: TGTGCCAGCAGCTTGGTGGTCGGCCCGTACGGCTACACCTTC. It translates to CASSLVVGPYGYTF.

Comment on this clone: Relative to the germline gene, one junction end is altered; a read error may explain this. The CDR3, as DNA: TGCAGTGCTCGGCAAGAAACAGGGTTCGACTTC. It translates to CSARQETGFDF. The chain employs TRBV20-1 and TRBJ1-2, with D perhaps TRBD1 (6 bases). The length of the CDR3 is 11 residues. The germline V gene has CDR1 DFQATT and CDR2 SNEGSKA (reference sequence).

The chain combines TRBV7-2 with TRBJ2-5; 7 bases line up with TRBD1. Trimming at V came to 5 bases and at J to 3 bases, leaving 6 bases not matched to a gene. The CDR3 is 14 residues long. CDR1 is SGHTA, CDR2 FQGNSA, per germline. Here the CDR3 reads CASSTAGTEETQYF. The CDR3 bases are TGTGCCAGCAGCACCGCCGGGACAGAAGAGACCCAGTACTTC. The complete variable domain, with remaining parts taken from reference TRBV7-2 and TRBJ2-5, reads GAGVSQSPSNKVTEKGKDVELRCDPISGHTALYWYRQSLGQGLEFLIYFQGNSAPDKSGLPSDRFSAERTGGSVSTLTIQRTQQEDSAVYLCASSTAGTEETQYFGPGTRLLVL.

A few counts support this clone. The rearrangement uses TRBV7-9 and TRBJ1-1, with D possibly being TRBD1 (6 bases). Germline lookup yields CDR1 SEHNR and CDR2 FQNEAQ (reference sequence). This CDR3 contains 15 residues. V was clipped by 5 bases and J by 0 bases, with 13 bases between them. The CDR3, as DNA: TGTGCCAGCAGCCCAAGCAGGGGCATGAACACTGAAGCTTTCTTT. This translates into CASSPSRGMNTEAFF.

J is TRBJ2-2 and V is TRBV7-6; D gene ambiguous. Per germline, CDR1 SGHVS and CDR2 FNYEAQ. The V end lost 1 base, the J end lost 8 bases, and 11 bases lay between the germline ends. This CDR3 spans 14 amino acids. As DNA, the CDR3 is TGTGCCAGCAGCTTAGGCCCCACATTGGGGGAGCTGTTTTTT. It translates to CASSLGPTLGELFF.

Of note for this clone: This specimen includes other DNA sequences encoding the same CDR3. The chain employs TRBV9 and TRBJ2-7; D is unresolved. The V end was cut by 0 bases, the J end by 3 bases, with 10 bases between. Germline assignment: CDR1 SGDLS and CDR2 YYNGEE. CDR3 length: 14 amino acids. The CDR3 DNA reads TGTGCCAGCAGCGTAGGGTTAGCCGTCTACGAGCAGTACTTC. The encoded protein is CASSVGLAVYEQYF.

The chain is built from TRBV2 and TRBJ2-3; 8 nucleotides agree with TRBD1. Trimming took 10 bases from V and 0 from J; bases not matched to a gene: 6. Germline loops: CDR1 SNHLY, CDR2 FYNNEI. This CDR3 has 14 residues. CDR3 in DNA: TGTGCCACCTCGACAGGGGCTAGCACAGATACGCAGTATTTT. It specifies CATSTGASTDTQYF.

The chain recombines TRBV28 with TRBJ1-5; tentative D call: TRBD1 (6 bases). V was pared by 10 bases and J by 5 bases, with 12 bases between. CDR3 length: 12 residues. Looked up from germline, CDR1 is MDHEN and CDR2 is SYDVKM. The CDR3 nucleotides are TGTGCCACCAAACAGGGTTATCAGCCCCAGCATTTT. Residues: CATKQGYQPQHF.

This chain uses TRBV2 with TRBJ1-5; the D gene is possibly TRBD1 (6 bases). Trimming cost V 7 bases and J 0 bases, with 16 bases left between them. Germline V CDR1 and CDR2: SNHLY, FYNNEI. The CDR3 loop spans 16 amino acids. The CDR3 sequence is CASMSGQGSSNQPQHF. CDR3 DNA: TGTGCCAGCATGAGTGGGCAGGGGTCTAGCAATCAGCCCCAGCATTTT.

V is TRBV6-5 and J is TRBJ2-3; the match to TRBD2 covers 7 bases. With V trimmed by 7 bases and J by 3 bases, 4 bases remained unmatched. The CDR3 has 13 residues. CDR1 MNHEY and CDR2 SVGAGI come from the germline V gene. Here the CDR3 DNA reads TGTGCCAGCAAGCGGGATCCTACAGATACGCAGTATTTT. Translation: CASKRDPTDTQYF.

CDR3 loop: CAISGTLGNEQFF. In nucleotides, the CDR3 is TGTGCCATCAGTGGGACCCTAGGTAATGAGCAGTTCTTC. The genes are TRBV10-3 and TRBJ2-1, with no clear D. This CDR3 is 13 amino acids long. The germline gives CDR1 ENHRY, CDR2 SYGVKD. Trimming shortened V by 4 bases and J by 7 bases, and 11 bases separated the two germline ends.

The chain has TRBV7-8 and TRBJ1-1, with D possibly matching TRBD1 (5 bases). The CDR3 spans 14 residues. Germline V CDR1 and CDR2: SGHVS, FQNEAQ. The V and J ends lost 5 bases and 1 base respectively, with 11 bases between them. The CDR3 sequence is CASSPLQANTEAFF. Here the CDR3 DNA reads TGTGCCAGCAGCCCCTTACAGGCGAACACTGAAGCTTTCTTT.

V and J are TRBV2 and TRBJ1-6; a weak D match, TRBD1 (6 bases). CDR1 SNHLY and CDR2 FYNNEI come from the germline V gene. Trimming removed 8 bases at V and 14 bases at J, with 22 bases between. The CDR3 runs 14 residues. CDR3 amino acids: CASGTRDTLGTLHF. CDR3 DNA: TGTGCCAGCGGGACCCGGGACACCCTAGGGACCCTCCACTTT.

The CDR3 DNA reads TGTGCCAGCGTCGACCAAGGGGGTAAAGTGACCCAGTACTTC. Its translation is CASVDQGGKVTQYF. V and J are TRBV28 and TRBJ2-5; TRBD1 is a possible D gene (6 bases). Germline CDR1 MDHEN, CDR2 SYDVKM. Trimming stripped 8 bases from V and 7 bases from J, with 20 bases between. The length of the CDR3 is 14 residues.

Concerning this clone itself: Distinct nucleotide sequences in the sample also encode this CDR3. CDR3 protein: CASRAGVQPQHF. The DNA of the CDR3 is TGTGCCAGCAGGGCAGGGGTCCAGCCCCAGCATTTT. This sequence joins TRBV28 and TRBJ1-5; possible D gene TRBD1, 6 bases. Germline values: CDR1 MDHEN, CDR2 SYDVKM. The CDR3 has 12 residues. Trimming shortened V by 6 bases and J by 7 bases, and 10 bases separated the two germline ends.

The chain couples TRBV19 to TRBJ2-2; D not certain. Germline V gene sequence: CDR1 LNHDA, CDR2 SQIVND (reference sequence). The V end lost 7 bases, the J end lost 9 bases, and 24 bases lay between the germline ends. This CDR3 spans 16 amino acids. The CDR3 sequence is CASTLGSRQIYRELFF. The CDR3, as DNA: TGTGCCAGTACCCTAGGCAGCCGACAAATATACCGGGAGCTGTTTTTT.

The rearrangement joins TRBV19 to TRBJ1-5, with D unresolved. The V and J ends lost 4 bases and 4 bases respectively, with 20 bases between them. This CDR3 contains 17 residues. The V gene's germline CDR1 is LNHDA and CDR2 SQIVND (reference sequence). CDR3 DNA: TGTGCCAGTAGTACAGAATTGACGGGAGCTCGGAATCAGCCCCAGCATTTT. Translation gives CASSTELTGARNQPQHF.

The chain has TRBV2 and TRBJ2-7, with D hard to call. The CDR3 runs 12 residues. V was clipped by 4 bases and J by 3 bases, with 7 bases between them. Looked up from germline, CDR1 is SNHLY and CDR2 is FYNNEI. The CDR3 reads CASSGDYYEQYF. As DNA, the CDR3 is TGTGCCAGCAGTGGGGATTACTACGAGCAGTACTTC.

The chain combines TRBV30 with TRBJ1-1; D is unresolved. V dropped 4 bases and J dropped 7 bases, with 13 bases sitting between them. This CDR3 region has 12 residues. Germline V gives CDR1 GTSNPN, CDR2 SVGIG (reference sequence). Here the CDR3 DNA reads TGTGCCTGGACCAACACCCGGGGTGAAGCTTTCTTT. Its protein is CAWTNTRGEAFF.

The CDR3 region has the DNA TGTGCCAGCAGTGGGACAGGGCGGCAGTTCTTC. Amino acids: CASSGTGRQFF. The chain carries TRBV6-6 and TRBJ2-1, with 9 positions matching TRBD1. There are 11 residues in the CDR3. V was clipped by 5 bases and J by 12 bases; unmatched bases: 2. CDR1 MNHNY and CDR2 SVGAGI come from the germline V gene (reference sequence).

The V gene is TRBV6-1, the J gene TRBJ2-7; 8 bases line up with TRBD2. The junction had 6 bases not matched to a gene; V was cut back by 6 bases and J by 2 bases. Germline values: CDR1 MNHNS, CDR2 SASEGT. CDR3 size: 14 residues. The CDR3: CASSLPGGAYEQYF. The CDR3 DNA follows: TGTGCCAGCAGCCTACCCGGGGGGGCCTACGAGCAGTACTTC.

On this clone itself: This sample also contains other DNA sequences that code for the same CDR3. CDR3 sequence reads: CASSPGGGAYEQYF. The CDR3 nucleotides read TGTGCCAGCAGTCCAGGGGGTGGAGCCTACGAGCAGTACTTC. V gene TRBV28 combines with J gene TRBJ2-7, with TRBD1 matching 7 bases. This CDR3 region has 14 residues. The V and J ends lost 5 bases and 2 bases, in that order; junction bases with no gene match: 6. Germline CDR1 MDHEN, CDR2 SYDVKM.

This clone came up a few times. Other DNA sequences in the same sample also yield this CDR3. The V and J genes are TRBV19 and TRBJ2-2; D gene ambiguous. The V and J ends lost 3 bases and 0 bases respectively, with 5 bases between them. The germline CDR1 and CDR2 sequences are LNHDA and SQIVND (reference sequence). The CDR3 length is 14 residues. The CDR3 DNA follows: TGTGCCAGTAGTATTGGGCCGAACACCGGGGAGCTGTTTTTT. This codes for CASSIGPNTGELFF.

The rearrangement links TRBV4-3 to TRBJ2-1; possibly TRBD1 or TRBD2 for D (5 bases each). V was clipped by 5 bases and J by 12 bases, with 17 bases between them. Germline V gene lookup returns CDR1 LGHNA and CDR2 YSLEER. CDR3 length equals 13 residues. The CDR3 DNA reads TGCGCCAGCAGCGGATTGATGGGGGTAGTGCAGTTCTTC. Protein sequence: CASSGLMGVVQFF.

The chain recombines TRBV28 with TRBJ2-5; D tentatively reads TRBD1 or TRBD2 (5 bases each). Deletions cut 8 bases from V and 5 bases from J, with 18 bases between. CDR3 length: 14 amino acids. Germline CDR1 reads MDHEN; CDR2 reads SYDVKM. This CDR3 is CASSHNGGEETQYF. The CDR3 coding sequence is TGTGCCAGCTCCCACAATGGGGGTGAGGAGACCCAGTACTTC.

This clone turned up a few times. The rearrangement uses TRBV10-1 and TRBJ1-3, with D uncertain. V gave up 8 bases and J gave up 0 bases, with 11 bases separating them. Germline V gene sequence: CDR1 WNHNN, CDR2 SYGVQD (reference sequence). This CDR3 comprises 14 residues. CDR3 sequence reads: CASAALGSGNTIYF. The DNA of the CDR3 is TGCGCCAGCGCCGCCCTTGGCTCTGGAAACACCATATATTTT.

CDR3 nucleotides: TGTGCCAGCAGCCTACAGGCGGGAGCTTTCTTT. It specifies CASSLQAGAFF. The chain has TRBV7-6 and TRBJ1-1, with a weak D call TRBD1 (5 bases). Looked up from germline, CDR1 is SGHVS and CDR2 is FNYEAQ. Deletions cut 5 bases from V and 10 bases from J, with 11 bases between. CDR3 length equals 11 residues.